This TCR beta chain was recovered during a study of human T cells and chemical hapten exposure. Study in general: Sensitization applied 2% DPC to about 2 cm by about 2 cm of upper inner arm skin.

Time point denoted: patch test 3, about 24 weeks after DPC sensitization. Treatment of the sample: therapeutic diphenylcyclopropenone sensitization with weekly scalp DPC. Blood draws came before every patch-test application. TCRdb re-called the RACE reads with MiXCR, one entry per CDR3 protein. The table includes 130,000 or so distinct CDR3 sequences, approximately 11% detected once. This clonotype was picked up a small number of times. Germline V gene sequence: CDR1 SNHLY, CDR2 FYNNEI. The V end was cut by 4 bases, the J end by 0 bases, with 12 bases between. The CDR3 spans 15 residues. The chain combines TRBV2 with TRBJ1-1, with D perhaps matching TRBD1 (5 bases). This receptor was obtained from a woman in her 50s with alopecia areata. Some clones in this sample may be carry-over from other donors' samples. The sequences come from whole blood, collected in connection with sensitization to the hapten diphenylcyclopropenone (DPC). DNA for the CDR3: TGTGCCAGCAGTGTTGGTGGGGGTATGAACACTGAAGCTTTCTTT. Amino acid sequence: CASSVGGGMNTEAFF.